A selection of T cell receptor beta chains follows, all from one sample in a study of T cell responses to AZD1222 COVID-19 vaccine. The method was immunoSEQ multiplex PCR; TCRdb's version includes in-frame clones alone and lacks a portion of them. The table lists 100,000 to 120,000 clones, around 81% of them singletons. Sequencing was performed on peripheral blood, taken on day 0 of AZD1222 vaccination. All receptors come from an adult in good health. Each CDR3 is given with its conserved first and last residue. Each record gives: V gene, J gene, clone size, D gene, CDR3 protein, CDR3 DNA. The D gene is left open where the match is weak. Clone size is given for some rows only: seen once, a few or many times, or a class if the clone is expanded.

V: TRBV28
J: TRBJ1-2
size: NA
D: NA
CDR3: CASSSRTVTYGYTF
DNA: TGTGCCAGCAGTTCCCGGACAGTAACCTATGGCTACACCTTC

V: TRBV30
J: TRBJ1-1
size: NA
D: TRBD1
CDR3: CAWSVPGQATEAFF
DNA: TGTGCCTGGAGTGTACCGGGACAGGCCACTGAAGCTTTCTTT

V: TRBV28
J: TRBJ2-3
size: once
D: NA
CDR3: CASSSRSLTTQYF
DNA: TGTGCCAGCAGTTCCAGGAGTCTGACGACCCAGTATTTT

V: TRBV7-2
J: TRBJ1-6
size: NA
D: NA
CDR3: CASSFPLTGPDQYNSPLHF
DNA: TGTGCCAGCAGCTTTCCCCTTACAGGACCCGATCAATATAATTCACCCCTCCACTTT

V: TRBV9
J: TRBJ2-1
size: NA
D: NA
CDR3: CASSVGGPGEISSYNEQFF
DNA: TGTGCCAGCAGCGTAGGGGGTCCCGGTGAAATCAGCTCCTACAATGAGCAGTTCTTC

V: TRBV7-2
J: TRBJ2-3
size: NA
D: TRBD2
CDR3: CASSPPGRNTQYF
DNA: TGTGCCAGCAGCCCCCCCGGGAGGAATACGCAGTATTTT

V: TRBV21-1
J: TRBJ2-2
size: NA
D: NA
CDR3: CASSKNRQGVTGELFF
DNA: TGTGCCAGCAGCAAGAACAGGCAAGGTGTGACCGGGGAGCTGTTTTTT

V: TRBV28
J: TRBJ2-2
size: NA
D: NA
CDR3: CASSFEREGGELFF
DNA: TGTGCCAGCAGTTTTGAAAGGGAAGGCGGGGAGCTGTTTTTT

V: TRBV5-4
J: TRBJ1-1
size: NA
D: NA
CDR3: CASSTQFIIRTEAFF
DNA: TGTGCCAGCAGCACCCAATTTATTATACGGACTGAAGCTTTCTTT

V: TRBV6-5
J: TRBJ1-4
size: NA
D: TRBD1
CDR3: CASRNTGVTDEKLFF
DNA: TGTGCCAGCAGAAACACAGGGGTAACTGATGAAAAACTGTTTTTT

V: TRBV18
J: TRBJ2-3
size: NA
D: TRBD2
CDR3: CASSPNGLDGRADTQYF
DNA: TGTGCCAGCTCACCTAACGGACTAGATGGGCGTGCAGATACGCAGTATTTT

V: TRBV4-3
J: TRBJ2-1
size: NA
D: TRBD2
CDR3: CASSQEPSGGPRGYEQFF
DNA: TGCGCCAGCAGCCAAGAGCCCAGCGGGGGGCCTCGTGGGTATGAGCAGTTCTTC

V: TRBV27
J: TRBJ1-5
size: NA
D: TRBD1
CDR3: CASSLRQGVQPQHF
DNA: TGTGCCAGCAGTCTCCGACAGGGTGTTCAGCCCCAGCATTTT

V: TRBV30
J: TRBJ2-7
size: NA
D: TRBD1
CDR3: CAWSRTGTVYEQYF
DNA: TGTGCCTGGAGTCGGACCGGGACAGTCTACGAGCAGTACTTC

V: TRBV5-4
J: TRBJ2-5
size: NA
D: TRBD2
CDR3: CASSPTSGGGRGTQYF
DNA: TGTGCCAGCAGCCCGACTAGCGGGGGGGGCCGCGGGACCCAGTACTTC

V: TRBV3-1/TRBV3-2
J: TRBJ2-3
size: NA
D: TRBD1
CDR3: CASSRMTTGGTDTQYF
DNA: TGTGCCAGCAGCCGAATGACCACAGGGGGGACAGATACGCAGTATTTT

V: TRBV2
J: TRBJ1-1
size: NA
D: NA
CDR3: CASMPTLVAFF
DNA: TGTGCCAGCATGCCGACTCTGGTCGCTTTCTTT

V: TRBV12-3/TRBV12-4
J: TRBJ1-5
size: NA
D: NA
CDR3: CASSGFSNQSQHF
DNA: TGTGCCAGCAGTGGGTTTTCGAATCAGTCCCAGCATTTT

V: TRBV6-5
J: TRBJ1-1
size: NA
D: NA
CDR3: CASTKPGRAEAFF
DNA: TGTGCCAGCACAAAACCGGGCAGAGCTGAAGCTTTCTTT

V: TRBV3-1/TRBV3-2
J: TRBJ2-2
size: NA
D: NA
CDR3: CASSQVNGELFF
DNA: TGTGCCAGCAGCCAAGTCAACGGGGAGCTGTTTTTT

V: TRBV7-9
J: TRBJ2-5
size: NA
D: NA
CDR3: CASSLIQVQETQYF
DNA: TGTGCCAGCAGCTTAATCCAAGTCCAAGAGACCCAGTACTTC

V: TRBV2
J: TRBJ1-6
size: NA
D: NA
CDR3: CASIRGEGSPLHF
DNA: TGTGCCAGCATTCGGGGGGAGGGTTCACCCCTCCACTTT

V: TRBV5-6
J: TRBJ2-5
size: NA
D: NA
CDR3: CASSFSGLETQYF
DNA: TGTGCCAGCAGCTTTTCAGGCCTAGAGACCCAGTACTTC

V: TRBV30
J: TRBJ1-5
size: NA
D: NA
CDR3: CAWSVGQGRNQPQHF
DNA: TGTGCCTGGAGTGTAGGGCAGGGTCGGAATCAGCCCCAGCATTTT

V: TRBV5-6
J: TRBJ1-5
size: NA
D: NA
CDR3: CASSLFRQGSNQPQHF
DNA: TGTGCCAGCAGCTTGTTTAGGCAGGGGAGCAATCAGCCCCAGCATTTT

V: TRBV7-8
J: TRBJ1-5
size: NA
D: NA
CDR3: CASSLLRGGGVGQPQHF
DNA: TGTGCCAGCAGCTTATTAAGAGGGGGGGGCGTCGGTCAGCCCCAGCATTTT

V: TRBV7-6
J: TRBJ1-1
size: NA
D: NA
CDR3: CASSLGQAVVKTEAFF
DNA: TGTGCCAGCAGTTTAGGGCAGGCGGTAGTGAAGACTGAAGCTTTCTTT

V: TRBV7-2
J: TRBJ1-2
size: NA
D: TRBD1
CDR3: CASSLRGQGEGGYTF
DNA: TGTGCCAGCAGCTTACGAGGCCAGGGGGAAGGCGGCTACACCTTC

V: TRBV5-6
J: TRBJ1-6
size: NA
D: NA
CDR3: CASSFRWGNSPLHF
DNA: TGTGCCAGCAGCTTTCGTTGGGGCAATTCACCCCTCCACTTT

V: TRBV7-9
J: TRBJ2-3
size: NA
D: NA
CDR3: CASGTRDTQYF
DNA: TGTGCCAGCGGGACCCGAGATACGCAGTATTTT

V: TRBV5-6
J: TRBJ1-3
size: NA
D: TRBD1
CDR3: CASSLPRGLRNTIYF
DNA: TGTGCCAGCAGCTTGCCCAGGGGGCTTAGAAACACCATATATTTT

V: TRBV7-2
J: TRBJ2-3
size: once
D: TRBD2
CDR3: CASSPGGVTDTQYF
DNA: TGTGCCAGCAGCCCGGGGGGGGTCACAGATACGCAGTATTTT

V: TRBV28
J: TRBJ1-3
size: NA
D: NA
CDR3: CASSLRLSISGNTIYF
DNA: TGTGCCAGCAGTTTACGCCTTTCGATCTCTGGAAACACCATATATTTT

V: TRBV6-2/TRBV6-3
J: TRBJ1-5
size: NA
D: TRBD1
CDR3: CASSQGALSNQPQHF
DNA: TGTGCCAGCAGCCAGGGGGCGCTGAGCAATCAGCCCCAGCATTTT

V: TRBV10-1
J: TRBJ2-5
size: few
D: TRBD2
CDR3: CASSDGDSGRGETQYF
DNA: TGCGCCAGCAGTGACGGGGATAGCGGGAGAGGAGAGACCCAGTACTTC

V: TRBV5-1
J: TRBJ2-7
size: NA
D: NA
CDR3: CASSLDGGKGEQYF
DNA: TGCGCCAGCAGCTTGGACGGGGGCAAAGGTGAGCAGTACTTC

V: TRBV6-5
J: TRBJ1-1
size: few
D: TRBD1
CDR3: CASREGAGVTEAFF
DNA: TGTGCCAGCAGAGAGGGGGCAGGTGTAACTGAAGCTTTCTTT

V: TRBV3-1/TRBV3-2
J: TRBJ1-3
size: NA
D: NA
CDR3: CASSQGDRNTIYF
DNA: TGTGCCAGCAGCCAAGGGGACAGAAACACCATATATTTT

V: TRBV19
J: TRBJ1-5
size: NA
D: NA
CDR3: CASRGNQGRQPQHF
DNA: TGTGCCAGTAGGGGCAATCAGGGGAGGCAGCCCCAGCATTTT

V: TRBV18
J: TRBJ2-5
size: NA
D: NA
CDR3: CASSQGQRETQYF
DNA: TGTGCCAGCTCTCAGGGCCAGAGAGAGACCCAGTACTTC

V: TRBV19
J: TRBJ2-7
size: NA
D: NA
CDR3: CARYRDGASYEQYF
DNA: TGTGCCAGGTACCGGGACGGGGCATCCTACGAGCAGTACTTC

V: TRBV30
J: TRBJ2-5
size: NA
D: NA
CDR3: CAWSQSGETQYF
DNA: TGTGCCTGGAGCCAAAGCGGAGAGACCCAGTACTTC

V: TRBV5-5
J: TRBJ2-1
size: few
D: TRBD1
CDR3: CASIVRDRAYNEQFF
DNA: TGTGCCAGCATCGTCCGGGACAGGGCGTACAATGAGCAGTTCTTC

V: TRBV5-5
J: TRBJ2-7
size: NA
D: TRBD2
CDR3: CASSLVLAGGHEQYF
DNA: TGTGCCAGCAGCTTGGTACTAGCGGGAGGCCACGAGCAGTACTTC

V: TRBV27
J: TRBJ2-5
size: once
D: TRBD2
CDR3: CASRRGSGATPGTQYF
DNA: TGTGCCAGCCGGCGGGGGAGCGGGGCTACCCCGGGGACCCAGTACTTC

V: TRBV7-2
J: TRBJ1-2
size: NA
D: NA
CDR3: CASSQDWEYGYTF
DNA: TGTGCCAGCAGCCAAGACTGGGAGTATGGCTACACCTTC

V: TRBV28
J: TRBJ2-1
size: NA
D: NA
CDR3: CASSSRAPVGEQFF
DNA: TGTGCCAGCAGTTCGAGGGCCCCAGTCGGTGAGCAGTTCTTC

V: TRBV20-1
J: TRBJ1-6
size: NA
D: NA
CDR3: CSAAGDSPLHF
DNA: TGCAGTGCTGCAGGAGATTCACCCCTCCACTTT

V: TRBV6-2/TRBV6-3
J: TRBJ1-2
size: NA
D: NA
CDR3: CASSYAQGYGYTF
DNA: TGTGCCAGCAGTTACGCGCAGGGCTATGGCTACACCTTC

V: TRBV7-2
J: TRBJ1-5
size: NA
D: NA
CDR3: CASSRQQGGPQHF
DNA: TGTGCCAGCAGCCGTCAACAGGGCGGACCCCAGCATTTT

V: TRBV25-1
J: TRBJ2-2
size: NA
D: NA
CDR3: CASSLTGELFF
DNA: TGTGCCAGCAGTCTCACCGGGGAGCTGTTTTTT

V: TRBV18
J: TRBJ1-4
size: once
D: NA
CDR3: CASSPPGRSREKLFF
DNA: TGTGCCAGCTCACCACCGGGCAGGAGTCGAGAAAAACTGTTTTTT

V: TRBV7-9
J: TRBJ1-2
size: NA
D: TRBD1
CDR3: CASSPGGTGILYGYTF
DNA: TGTGCCAGCAGCCCAGGCGGGACAGGGATATTGTATGGCTACACCTTC